Sequencing of this T cell receptor (beta chain) was carried out in a study of T-cell memory formation after mild COVID-19. Study in general: Largely donor-specific TCR clusters were found. Whole-study results and caveats: Still unconfirmed is whether the second-wave clones peaking on day 37 recognized SARS-CoV-2. Prior to infection, memory already included some responding clones, suggesting cross-reactive memory joined.

Germline V gives CDR1 SGHTA, CDR2 FQGTGA. V was pared by 5 bases and J by 2 bases, with 10 bases of the junction left unmatched. CDR3 length: 17 residues. In TCRdb, the 5' RACE reads were re-called with MiXCR into one record per CDR3 protein. The table has fewer than 500,000 distinct CDR3 sequences, around 25% seen once. Notes on this clonotype: The antigen is not known.

The receptor was derived from an adult woman who had mild COVID-19 (a few samples of this study predate the infection). Cell type and time point are not known. The sample taken for sequencing was PBMCs or a T cell subset sorted from them (not recorded which). This chain connects TRBV7-3 to TRBJ2-3; 10 bases agree with TRBD2. The DNA of the CDR3 is TGTGCCAGCAGCCCATCTAGCGGGGGAATCTACACAGATACGCAGTATTTT. Translating gives CASSPSSGGIYTDTQYF.